The entry below describes one TCR beta chain. Its antigen target is currently unknown. Per-base qualities were not stored, and no clone one base away is much larger. The cohort consisted of hundreds of healthy bone marrow donors. Cohort members were all nominally healthy when sampled, although unrecorded immune exposures were likely present. The donor was CMV seronegative and was included in the group of 352 seronegative cohort members. Every donor gave a peripheral blood sample, and the peripheral blood mononuclear cells from that sample were used for TCR beta sequencing. The Qiagen DNeasy Blood Extraction Kit was used to extract genomic DNA from the blood cell samples. The V end gives up 10 bases and the J end 3 bases, leaving 13 bases in the junction not matched to a gene. From the cysteine up to the phenylalanine, the CDR3 has a length of 16 residues. Only CDR3 DNA remains: 48 bases, in frame from the first base. Sequences SEHNR (CDR1) and FQNEAQ (CDR2) are obtained from the germline V gene (reference sequence).

Library construction relied on the immunoSEQ multiplex PCR assay. For the multiplex PCR, a mixture combining 60 forward primers for TCR Vbeta segments and 13 reverse primers for TCR Jbeta segments was used. The CDR3 region of rearranged TCR beta genes was amplified from genomic DNA with a multiplex PCR assay. The Illumina HiSeq System was used to sequence the amplified TCR beta libraries as 87-base-pair reads. In the original analysis: In a later analysis, tens of millions of unique TCR beta chains were counted across the roughly 670 repertoires, and approximately 11 million of these chains were shared by at least two donors. A nearest-neighbor algorithm error-corrected the raw reads and collapsed the reads into unique sequences, merging closely related sequences to remove PCR and sequencing errors. To assign V, D and J gene segments, CDR3 sequences were aligned to IMGT reference sequences. Each retained sequence needed at least a six-nucleotide match to both a V gene segment and a J gene segment. A rearrangement was called productive if the CDR3 had no stop codons and remained in frame with V and J, and every other rearrangement was called non-productive. Following IMGT convention, CDR3 was defined as the stretch from the second conserved V-encoded cysteine to the conserved J-encoded phenylalanine. The earlier analysis of a few hundred of the donors excluded any sequence lacking an unambiguous match to a single V gene segment. An earlier analysis of approximately 590 of the donors called V segments functional above 56.7% productive rearrangements and segregating when the between-donor standard deviation exceeded 5%. A statistical classification framework was built to diagnose cytomegalovirus status from the catalog of TCR beta chain sequences. A later analysis assigned V and J genes by comparing TCR nucleotide sequences with IMGT/GENE-DB human TR gene sequences. A later analysis assigned CDR3 sequences and most-parsimonious VDJ recombination scenarios with the TCRdist pipeline. A later analysis defined each TCR beta chain by its CDR3 amino acid sequence plus V-gene family, and excluded reads lacking a unique V-gene family. To address suspected cross-contamination and a sequencing artifact, a later analysis removed 592 highly shared, low-generation-probability nucleotide sequences. In a later analysis, a clonal expansion index for each public chain was calculated from normalized within-repertoire ranks of inferred template counts. In a later analysis, generation probabilities were computed with a VDJ recombination model fitted to out-of-frame rearrangements, and the resulting probabilities were checked against IGoR. Hypergeometric tests were used in a later analysis to score TCR-TCR, TCR-HLA and TCR-CMV co-occurrence, with a repertoire-size bias correction applied to the TCR pairs. To estimate false discovery rates, a later analysis permuted the HLA or CMV assignments 20 times. In a later analysis, co-occurring TCRs were grouped with DBSCAN, and TCRdist sequence similarity was added when clustering was performed within HLA-allele-positive subsets. Repertoires with fewer than 30,000 or more than 120,000 public chains, plus five repertoires with anomalous nucleotide sharing, were excluded from co-occurrence clustering. TCRdb's version of the immuneACCESS table is confined to in-frame rearrangements and falls short of the full clone set. An unresolved V gene accounts for under half of the shortfall where checked; the remainder is of unknown origin. D and trimming were read from the DNA, whereas the V and J calls and clone size are those reported in that table. The sample table lists 120,000 to 150,000 clones, roughly 80% of them with a count of one. In total, the top ten clones hold 3% to 3.5% of the sample.

The entry originates in a study of cytomegalovirus exposure and HLA in healthy donors (dated by TCRdb to the late 2010s). Background for the entire study: According to an earlier analysis of 587 of the donors, 150 million to 200 million T cells yielded over 90 million unique TCR beta sequences and less than 300 Gb of sequence data. An early release covering roughly 640 HLA-typed donors comprised roughly 300 gigabases of sequencing data and 65 million to 100 million unique TCR sequences. The genetic ancestry cluster associated with self-reported Caucasian donors included around four fifths of the roughly 400 genotyped donors. The study aimed to test whether cataloging public T cell receptors could reveal signatures of past pathogen exposure. The study used immunosequencing to profile the T cell repertoires of 670 or so subjects and linked those repertoires to cytomegalovirus serostatus. A separate validation cohort of 100 to 150 different subjects was used in addition to the roughly 700-subject first cohort. The study combined high-throughput TCR immunosequencing, statistical association of individual TCRs with disease status, and machine learning to predict cytomegalovirus infection status. A later analysis re-analyzed previously published TCR beta repertoires from 650 to 800 donors and added high-resolution HLA genotyping to study TCR occurrence patterns. Rather than drawing on any new phenotypic data, the later analysis identified candidate immune exposures from TCR beta sequences and the way those sequences occurred across donors. An earlier analysis of 500 to 650 of the donors applied high-throughput TCR beta sequencing to assess whether each TCR beta V gene segment acted as functional or pseudogenic. Donor age, sex, ethnicity and CMV serostatus were compiled alongside the repertoire data. In a later genetic analysis, genome-wide SNP genotypes for about 55% of the roughly 700 donors were used, and that subset was treated as a discovery cohort. Every repertoire in the discovery cohort had been generated on one and the same sequencing platform. Class I and class II HLA loci were covered by the typing at four-digit resolution. Typing coverage varied by locus: roughly 629-640 donors for A, B, C, DRB1 and DQB1; roughly 500 for DQA1; more than 600 for DPA1; 450 to 480 for DPB1. Four to six DR-DQ haplotypes were handled as single units for association and clustering, since linkage in the cohort was strong. Among 398 genotyped donors of the cohort, an average of approximately 240,000 unique TCR beta nucleotide sequences were sequenced per donor, roughly 18% of them non-productive. Results and caveats for the whole study, not just this receptor: According to the authors, the approach could potentially be generalized to other disease states and immunological phenotypes. The study listed 150 to 200 TCR beta chains as associated with cytomegalovirus. Over 15 rarely observed V segments, including chromosome 9 orphons, were excluded from the earlier analysis of 550 to 700 of the donors because counts were too low. A further reported finding was that TCR beta sequences accurately predicted the HLA-A and HLA-B alleles for most subjects in the first cohort. Roughly uniform sequencing depth across donors was assumed in presence/absence analyses, although this assumption may not hold. A later analysis found that HLA-associated TCR beta chains were more clonally expanded and had lower generation probabilities than equally common non-associated chains. In vitro tests confirmed that three of the cytomegalovirus-associated TCR beta chains recognize cytomegalovirus antigens. According to a later genetic analysis, donors in an Asian-associated ancestry cluster had fewer N-insertions in productive TCRs than the approximately 650-donor mean. When HLA alleles, especially DR and DQ, strongly co-occurred, TCR associations were difficult to assign to individual alleles. Most TCR sequences were seen in very few donors, while some public TCRs were found in many individuals. Cytomegalovirus status was reported to be diagnosed by the classifier with high specificity and sensitivity in both the original and validation cohorts. Because some donors lacked HLA typing at each locus, the association tests relied only on the typed subset. In a later analysis, TCR association rates were found to vary across HLA loci, with the most associated TCRs seen for DRB1 alleles and the fewest for HLA-C alleles. A later genetic analysis associated a missense DCLRE1C variant with V-gene and J-gene trimming of TCR beta chains, and an independent cohort replicated the association. In a later analysis, several top co-occurrence clusters were reported to appear linked to parvovirus B19, influenza, CMV and Epstein-Barr virus. Correlated functional status among segregating V segments might reflect linkage disequilibrium, but an unknown experimental factor could not be ruled out. A later analysis found that most CMV-associated TCR beta chains appeared HLA-restricted, with HLA associations seemingly driven largely by CMV exposure. CMV serostatus was the only immune exposure information available for the cohort. Only TCR beta chains were sequenced in this cohort, and the absence of alpha or paired-chain data limited detectable features. In an earlier analysis of about 550 of the donors, most TCR beta V segments were observed in productive rearrangements about 87% or about 30% of the time, broadly matching IMGT annotations. A cluster of highly shared sequence variants was judged likely to be a technical artifact of the sequencing pipeline. In a later analysis, some 17,000 TCR beta sequences were associated with specific HLA alleles at a false discovery rate of 0.05. The 87-base-pair reads could not distinguish some IMGT-functional V segments, including TRBV6-2 and TRBV6-3, so those segments were excluded.

The chain is assembled from TRBV7-9 and TRBJ2-1; 9 junctional bases match TRBD2. Sequencing was done on a sample of PBMCs. The receptor's source is a male donor in good health and CMV-seronegative. This receptor carries the CDR3 CAILNSGSLIYNEQFF. The bases are TGTGCCATCCTGAATAGCGGGAGTTTGATCTACAATGAGCAGTTCTTC.